Listed below are T cell receptor beta chains from one sample, sequenced in a study of blood T cell repertoires in COVID-19. The repertoire was sequenced with immunoSEQ multiplex PCR; TCRdb's copy has only in-frame clones and lacks some. The table lists about 160,000 clones, 85% of them singletons, with 3% to 3.5% in the top ten. The sequenced sample was peripheral blood. The source of these receptors is a human donor with acute or convalescent COVID-19. The donor label of this sample is uncertain. The CDR3 runs from the conserved cysteine through the conserved F or W. Each record gives: CDR3 protein, CDR3 DNA, CDR3 length, D gene, V gene, clone size, J gene. D genes are given only for firm matches. Rows give clone size only sometimes, using once, few, many, or a class for an expanded clone.

CDR3: CASSPLGQGGEKLFF; DNA: TGTGCCAGCAGCCCTCTTGGACAGGGAGGTGAAAAACTGTTTTTT; length: 15; D: TRBD1; V: TRBV7-8; size: .; J: TRBJ1-4
CDR3: CASSQGAGGNNEQFF; DNA: TGTGCCAGCAGCCAAGGGGCAGGCGGGAACAATGAGCAGTTCTTC; length: 15; D: .; V: TRBV4-2; size: once; J: TRBJ2-1
CDR3: CSAQGQGRNEQYF; DNA: TGCAGCGCCCAAGGACAGGGACGAAACGAGCAGTACTTC; length: 13; D: TRBD1; V: TRBV29-1; size: .; J: TRBJ2-7
CDR3: CASSLDRGSLGYTF; DNA: TGTGCCAGCAGCTTGGACAGGGGGAGCCTTGGCTACACCTTC; length: 14; D: TRBD1; V: TRBV5-4; size: .; J: TRBJ1-2
CDR3: CASSQTFAGTGYGYTF; DNA: TGTGCCAGTAGTCAAACATTCGCCGGGACAGGGTACGGCTACACCTTC; length: 16; D: TRBD1; V: TRBV19; size: .; J: TRBJ1-2
CDR3: CASSIIGTESETQYF; DNA: TGCGCCAGCAGCATCATCGGGACAGAGTCGGAGACCCAGTACTTC; length: 15; D: TRBD1; V: TRBV5-1; size: .; J: TRBJ2-5
CDR3: CASSPTSGGATGELFF; DNA: TGCGCCAGCAGCCCCACTAGCGGGGGGGCAACCGGGGAGCTGTTTTTT; length: 16; D: TRBD2; V: TRBV5-1; size: .; J: TRBJ2-2
CDR3: CASSVREGNQPQHF; DNA: TGTGCCAGCAGTGTAAGGGAGGGCAATCAGCCCCAGCATTTT; length: 14; D: .; V: TRBV2; size: .; J: TRBJ1-5
CDR3: CASSPTYRLAGGLDTQYF; DNA: TGTGCCAGCTCACCCACCTATCGGCTAGCGGGGGGGCTGGATACGCAGTATTTT; length: 18; D: TRBD2; V: TRBV18; size: .; J: TRBJ2-3
CDR3: CASSPYQEGRSSGNTIYF; DNA: TGTGCCAGCAGTCCATACCAAGAAGGCCGGAGCTCTGGAAACACCATATATTTT; length: 18; D: .; V: TRBV28; size: .; J: TRBJ1-3
CDR3: CASSLIGRSNTEAFF; DNA: TGTGCCAGCAGCTTAATTGGCAGGTCGAACACTGAAGCTTTCTTT; length: 15; D: .; V: TRBV11-3; size: .; J: TRBJ1-1
CDR3: CASSLGLVNYNEQFF; DNA: TGTGCCAGCAGCTTGGGACTAGTTAACTACAATGAGCAGTTCTTC; length: 15; D: TRBD2; V: TRBV7-9; size: .; J: TRBJ2-1
CDR3: CASSRREPGASSSEQFF; DNA: TGTGCCAGCAGTCGCCGTGAGCCGGGCGCTAGCTCGAGTGAGCAGTTCTTC; length: 17; D: .; V: TRBV6-6; size: .; J: TRBJ2-1
CDR3: CASSSRRTGGARTDTQYF; DNA: TGTGCCAGCAGTTCCCGGCGGACAGGGGGCGCGAGGACAGATACGCAGTATTTT; length: 18; D: TRBD1; V: TRBV27; size: .; J: TRBJ2-3
CDR3: CASSDSDKAKNIQYF; DNA: TGTGCCAGCAGTGACTCAGACAAAGCCAAAAACATTCAGTACTTC; length: 15; D: .; V: TRBV6-4; size: .; J: TRBJ2-4
CDR3: CASSSTGSHTTGELFF; DNA: TGCGCCAGCAGCTCCACCGGGTCGCACACCACCGGGGAGCTGTTTTTT; length: 16; D: .; V: TRBV5-1; size: .; J: TRBJ2-2
CDR3: CASSYLGSYEQYF; DNA: TGTGCCAGCAGTTACCTGGGGAGCTACGAGCAGTACTTC; length: 13; D: .; V: TRBV6-5; size: .; J: TRBJ2-7
CDR3: CASSQVAGNNEQFF; DNA: TGCGCCAGCAGCCAAGTGGCGGGGAACAATGAGCAGTTCTTC; length: 14; D: .; V: TRBV4-1; size: .; J: TRBJ2-1
CDR3: CASSLGQGYETEAFF; DNA: TGTGCCAGCAGCTTGGGACAGGGGTACGAAACTGAAGCTTTCTTT; length: 15; D: TRBD1; V: TRBV7-2; size: .; J: TRBJ1-1
CDR3: CATSDSRQIYNEQFF; DNA: TGTGCCACCAGTGATTCGAGACAGATTTACAATGAGCAGTTCTTC; length: 15; D: .; V: TRBV24-1; size: .; J: TRBJ2-1
CDR3: CASSIDRGGYTF; DNA: TGTGCCAGCAGCATAGACAGGGGGGGCTACACCTTC; length: 12; D: TRBD1; V: TRBV11-3; size: .; J: TRBJ1-2
CDR3: CVRSEDRINYGYTF; DNA: TGTGTCAGAAGCGAGGACAGAATAAACTATGGCTACACCTTC; length: 14; D: .; V: TRBV7-5; size: .; J: TRBJ1-2
CDR3: CASSWEEGLAARRTGELFF; DNA: TGTGCCAGCAGCTGGGAGGAGGGACTAGCGGCCCGGCGCACCGGGGAGCTGTTTTTT; length: 19; D: TRBD2; V: TRBV2; size: .; J: TRBJ2-2
CDR3: CAWSVQLIPYGYTF; DNA: TGTGCCTGGAGTGTACAGCTTATCCCTTATGGCTACACCTTC; length: 14; D: .; V: TRBV30; size: once; J: TRBJ1-2
CDR3: CASSLRLQGIYGYTF; DNA: TGTGCCAGCAGCTTGCGACTACAGGGGATCTATGGCTACACCTTC; length: 15; D: TRBD1; V: TRBV5-6; size: .; J: TRBJ1-2
CDR3: CAWSPATTTIYF; DNA: TGTGCCTGGAGTCCCGCCACTACCACCATATATTTT; length: 12; D: .; V: TRBV30; size: .; J: TRBJ1-3
CDR3: CASSPPGYTEAFF; DNA: TGCGCCAGCAGTCCCCCAGGGTACACTGAAGCTTTCTTT; length: 13; D: .; V: TRBV10-2; size: .; J: TRBJ1-1
CDR3: CASSRDTSGKLFF; DNA: TGTGCCAGCAGCCGCGATACGTCTGGTAAACTGTTTTTT; length: 13; D: .; V: TRBV6-2/TRBV6-3; size: .; J: TRBJ1-4
CDR3: CASSDFGGENNSPLHF; DNA: TGTGCCAGCAGTGATTTTGGCGGTGAAAATAATTCACCCCTCCACTTT; length: 16; D: .; V: TRBV2; size: .; J: TRBJ1-6
CDR3: CASSPPTGFNSPLHF; DNA: TGTGCCAGCTCGCCTCCGACAGGATTCAATTCACCCCTCCACTTT; length: 15; D: .; V: TRBV18; size: .; J: TRBJ1-6
CDR3: CAWSRGSGRNQPQHF; DNA: TGTGCCTGGAGCCGTGGGTCAGGGCGCAATCAGCCCCAGCATTTT; length: 15; D: .; V: TRBV30; size: .; J: TRBJ1-5
CDR3: CASSQARTSGAETQYF; DNA: TGTGCCAGCAGCCAAGCCCGGACTAGCGGGGCTGAGACCCAGTACTTC; length: 16; D: TRBD2; V: TRBV4-2; size: .; J: TRBJ2-5
CDR3: CASSSYRQGSEKLFF; DNA: TGTGCCAGCAGCTCCTACCGACAGGGGAGTGAAAAACTGTTTTTT; length: 15; D: TRBD1; V: TRBV7-2; size: .; J: TRBJ1-4
CDR3: CASSQDRATGVGAFF; DNA: TGCGCCAGCAGCCAAGATAGGGCTACAGGGGTTGGGGCTTTCTTT; length: 15; D: TRBD1; V: TRBV4-3; size: .; J: TRBJ1-1
CDR3: CASSGTALSSYNSPLHF; DNA: TGTGCCAGCAGTGGGACAGCCCTTAGCTCCTATAATTCACCCCTCCACTTT; length: 17; D: .; V: TRBV6-1; size: .; J: TRBJ1-6
CDR3: CASSLGGTLKGTDTQYF; DNA: TGCGCCAGCAGCTTGGGGGGCACTCTAAAGGGCACAGATACGCAGTATTTT; length: 17; D: .; V: TRBV5-1; size: .; J: TRBJ2-3
CDR3: CASSLDGGGGAFF; DNA: TGTGCCAGCAGCTTAGACGGGGGAGGAGGAGCTTTCTTT; length: 13; D: .; V: TRBV7-6; size: .; J: TRBJ1-1
CDR3: CASSVGIASGGHYEQYF; DNA: TGTGCCAGCAGCGTAGGGATTGCGTCGGGCGGACACTACGAGCAGTACTTC; length: 17; D: .; V: TRBV9; size: few; J: TRBJ2-7
CDR3: CASSPLLGQGFLTEAFF; DNA: TGTGCCAGCTCACCACTTCTTGGACAGGGATTTTTAACTGAAGCTTTCTTT; length: 17; D: TRBD1; V: TRBV18; size: .; J: TRBJ1-1
CDR3: CATSRAQGSYGYTF; DNA: TGTGCCACCAGCAGGGCCCAAGGGAGCTATGGCTACACCTTC; length: 14; D: .; V: TRBV15; size: .; J: TRBJ1-2
CDR3: CASRGRSEAFF; DNA: TGTGCCAGTAGGGGGAGATCTGAAGCTTTCTTT; length: 11; D: .; V: TRBV28; size: .; J: TRBJ1-1
CDR3: CASRTGGANYGYTF; DNA: TGTGCCAGCAGAACAGGGGGAGCTAACTATGGCTACACCTTC; length: 14; D: TRBD1; V: TRBV28; size: .; J: TRBJ1-2
CDR3: CASSQVIDRGETQYF; DNA: TGTGCCAGCAGCCAAGTAATCGACAGGGGAGAGACCCAGTACTTC; length: 15; D: TRBD1; V: TRBV14; size: .; J: TRBJ2-5
CDR3: CSAGDRSNYGYTF; DNA: TGCAGCGCCGGGGACAGGTCGAACTATGGCTACACCTTC; length: 13; D: TRBD1; V: TRBV29-1; size: .; J: TRBJ1-2
CDR3: CASRATGLGQPQHF; DNA: TGTGCCAGTAGGGCAACAGGGTTGGGTCAGCCCCAGCATTTT; length: 14; D: .; V: TRBV19; size: once; J: TRBJ1-5
CDR3: CASSESAAYSPLHF; DNA: TGCGCCAGCAGTGAGTCGGCCGCTTACTCACCCCTCCACTTT; length: 14; D: .; V: TRBV10-2; size: .; J: TRBJ1-6
CDR3: CASSLTSGVGAKNIQYF; DNA: TGTGCCAGCAGTCTGACTAGCGGGGTCGGGGCCAAAAACATTCAGTACTTC; length: 17; D: TRBD2; V: TRBV6-6; size: once; J: TRBJ2-4
CDR3: CASSPTDRPSGVFF; DNA: TGTGCCAGCAGCCCCACGGACAGGCCAAGCGGCGTGTTTTTT; length: 14; D: TRBD1; V: TRBV25-1; size: .; J: TRBJ1-4
CDR3: CAISERVGGVQETQYF; DNA: TGTGCCATCAGTGAAAGGGTCGGGGGGGTCCAAGAGACCCAGTACTTC; length: 16; D: TRBD2; V: TRBV10-3; size: .; J: TRBJ2-5
CDR3: CASSQVSLPGVQPQHF; DNA: TGCGCCAGCAGCCAAGTTTCTCTTCCAGGGGTTCAGCCCCAGCATTTT; length: 16; D: .; V: TRBV4-1; size: .; J: TRBJ1-5